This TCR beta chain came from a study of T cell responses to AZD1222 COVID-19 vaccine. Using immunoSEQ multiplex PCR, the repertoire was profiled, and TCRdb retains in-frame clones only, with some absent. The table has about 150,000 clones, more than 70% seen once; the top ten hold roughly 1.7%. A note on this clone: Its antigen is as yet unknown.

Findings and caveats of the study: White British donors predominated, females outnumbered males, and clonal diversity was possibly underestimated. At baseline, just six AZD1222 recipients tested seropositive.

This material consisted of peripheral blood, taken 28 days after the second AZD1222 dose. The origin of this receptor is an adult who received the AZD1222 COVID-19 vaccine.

The CDR3 DNA reads TGTGCCAGCAGCTTAGATAGGGCGGGAACCCAGCTCACTGAAGCTTTCTTT. Protein product: CASSLDRAGTQLTEAFF. The J gene is TRBJ1-1, the V gene TRBV7-6; D gene ambiguous. V was clipped by 1 base and J by 4 bases, with 19 bases between them. The length of the CDR3 is 17 residues. Germline assignment: CDR1 SGHVS and CDR2 FNYEAQ.